The TCR beta chain described here comes from a study of shared clonotypes between healthy human individuals. Study results and limitations: Unshared clonotypes carried lower generation probabilities than those common to all four donors.

Comment on this clone: Antigen specificity is unknown.

Participating donors were healthy, HIV-negative adults free of recent acute infections or vaccinations. Naive CD4+ cells were CD45RA-selected; the remaining cells were memory. Only in-frame clones appear in the TCRdb table, and some are missing; sequencing was by immunoSEQ multiplex PCR. The table has almost 750,000 clones, just under 75% seen once. Germline V lookup: CDR1 LNHDA, CDR2 SQIVND (reference sequence). The CDR3 is made up of 18 amino acids. The ends were cut back, 2 bases at V and 2 bases at J, with 19 bases in the middle. The TCR comes from a woman in her twenties or thirties in good health. The V call is TRBV19, the J call TRBJ1-5; the D is unclear. Specimen: memory CD4+ T cells sorted from blood. As for subset: CD45RA-negative fraction. DNA for the CDR3: TGTGCCAGTAGTATACCCCAAGAAGGGCTCTTGGGCAATCAGCCCCAGCATTTT. Its protein product is CASSIPQEGLLGNQPQHF.